This is a list of T cell receptor beta chains from one sample in a study of blood T cells in healthy people across ages. Each CDR3 protein gets one entry after TCRdb re-called the 5' RACE reads with MiXCR. Of about 570,000 distinct CDR3 sequences listed, about 29% are singletons. The sample was also linked to a second study, of T cells of mothers and their children.

Sequenced input: blood. The receptors were gathered from a boy aged 2-9 years in good health. The CDR3 runs from the conserved cysteine through the conserved F or W. D genes are given only for firm matches. The size field is filled for only some rows; it gives once, few, many or a size class.

V	size	J	D	DNA	CDR3
TRBV29-1	few	TRBJ1-2	TRBD1	TGCAGCGCCGAAGCCAGGGGGCTTCCCTATGGCTACACCTTC	CSAEARGLPYGYTF
TRBV6-6	.	TRBJ2-5	.	TGTGCCAGCAGTTACTCGAGTAGTTCCGAGACCCAGTACTTC	CASSYSSSSETQYF
TRBV5-1	.	TRBJ2-5	TRBD2	TGCGCCAGCAGCAGGGGACTAGCGGGAGAAGGAGAGACCCAGTACTTC	CASSRGLAGEGETQYF
TRBV4-1	few	TRBJ1-2	TRBD1	TGCGCCAGCAGCCCCTCCGGACAGGGTTCTAACTATGGCTACACCTTC	CASSPSGQGSNYGYTF
TRBV2	.	TRBJ2-1	.	TGTGCCAGCTTGTGGAGCCAGAGCTCCTACAATGAGCAGTTCTTC	CASLWSQSSYNEQFF
TRBV7-9	.	TRBJ2-7	TRBD1	TGTGCCAGCACCACCCCGGGACAGGCCGACGAGCAGTACTTC	CASTTPGQADEQYF
TRBV7-2	few	TRBJ2-7	TRBD2	TGTGCCAGCAGCTTACGGGAGGGCTACGAGCAGTACTTC	CASSLREGYEQYF
TRBV29-1	.	TRBJ1-1	.	TGCAGCGTCACTGCCCCCGGGACACCGAACACTGAAGCTTTCTTT	CSVTAPGTPNTEAFF
TRBV20-1	few	TRBJ2-7	TRBD1	TGCAGTGCTAGATGGGACAGCCCCTACGAGCAGTACTTC	CSARWDSPYEQYF
TRBV19	once	TRBJ2-1	.	TGTGCCAGTAGTGTCGCCCCGCTTTCCAACAATGAGCAGTTCTTC	CASSVAPLSNNEQFF
TRBV20-1	.	TRBJ2-3	.	TGCAGTGGGCGACAGTCAGATACGCAGTATTTT	CSGRQSDTQYF
TRBV15	few	TRBJ1-2	.	TGTGCCACCAGCAGAGATCATATGGGTATGGGTGGCTACACCTTC	CATSRDHMGMGGYTF
TRBV6-5	few	TRBJ1-5	.	TGTGCCAGCAGTAGCTCGTTCCGGGGACCCCAGCATTTT	CASSSSFRGPQHF
TRBV7-2	few	TRBJ1-1	TRBD1	TGTGCCAGCAGCCCCCAGGGCAGGGGGACTGAAGCTTTCTTT	CASSPQGRGTEAFF
TRBV7-2	.	TRBJ1-2	TRBD1	TGTGCCTCGGGACAGGGCTATGGCTACACCTTC	CASGQGYGYTF
TRBV5-1	few	TRBJ1-1	.	TGCGCCAGCAGCGCCCGGGACATTAACACTGAAGCTTTCTTT	CASSARDINTEAFF
TRBV3-1	.	TRBJ1-2	.	TGTGCCAGCAGCGGACAGAGCTATGGCTACACCTTC	CASSGQSYGYTF
TRBV20-1	few	TRBJ2-5	.	TGCAGTGGTTCCAGGGCCCAAGAGACCCAGTACTTC	CSGSRAQETQYF
TRBV6-5	.	TRBJ2-1	.	TGTGCCACTTCCTACTACAATGAGCAGTTCTTC	CATSYYNEQFF
TRBV2	few	TRBJ1-1	TRBD1	TGTGCCAGCCGCTTCGACAGGGTAGATGAAGCTTTCTTT	CASRFDRVDEAFF
TRBV3-1	.	TRBJ1-1	TRBD1	TGTGCCAGCAGCCGCCACCGGGACAGGTTTAACACTGAAGCTTTCTTT	CASSRHRDRFNTEAFF
TRBV9	.	TRBJ2-5	.	TGTGCCAGCAGCGTAGGACAACTAGGCCAAGAGACCCAGTACTTC	CASSVGQLGQETQYF
TRBV4-1	.	TRBJ1-2	.	TGCGCCAGCAGCCAAGATGGAGGCAGGCGTTATGGCTACACCTTC	CASSQDGGRRYGYTF
TRBV2	.	TRBJ1-4	.	TGTGCCAGCAGTGAAAGTTGGAATTATGAAAAACTGTTTTTT	CASSESWNYEKLFF
TRBV29-1	.	TRBJ2-1	TRBD1	TGCAGCGTGGACAGGGGCTCCTACAATGAGCAGTTCTTC	CSVDRGSYNEQFF
TRBV7-9	.	TRBJ2-7	.	TGTGCCAGCAGCTTAGGGGGGTTGCTGAGGGCCGACTACGAGCAGTACTTC	CASSLGGLLRADYEQYF
TRBV5-1	.	TRBJ2-1	TRBD1	TGCGCCAGCAGCCTGACAGGGGTGCCCAATGAGCAGTTCTTC	CASSLTGVPNEQFF
TRBV7-2	.	TRBJ2-1	TRBD1	TGTGCCACCCGACAGGGGATGCACAATAAGCAGTTCTTC	CATRQGMHNKQFF
TRBV7-9	.	TRBJ2-2	.	TGTGCCAGCAGCTTAGGGGCGATGGGACAAGCGAACACCGGGGAGCTGTTTTTT	CASSLGAMGQANTGELFF